This T cell receptor (beta chain) is from a study of blood T cell repertoires in COVID-19. Turning to the study itself: From T cells, B-cell-depleted T cells, or PBMCs came the material, which was cDNA or gDNA.

Under the authors' procedure: Amplification of reference gene primers was used by the study to estimate nucleated cell counts. Measured with immunoSEQ multiplex PCR; TCRdb has only the in-frame clones, and not every one. V, J and clone size derive from that table, while D and trimming were established from the DNA sequence. The sample yields about 160,000 clones, roughly 80% seen once. This TCR came from a man in his sixties or seventies with acute or convalescent COVID-19. Material: peripheral blood.

In nucleotides, the CDR3 is TGTGCCAGTAGTATTCTAGGGGGCCACGAGCAGTACTTC. It specifies CASSILGGHEQYF. This chain uses TRBV19 with TRBJ2-7, with TRBD1 identical over 7 bases. CDR1 and CDR2 (germline): LNHDA, SQIVND (reference sequence). This CDR3 has 13 amino acids. V shed 3 bases, J shed 5 bases, and the junction held 4 bases outside the gene matches.